The rows below give T cell receptor beta chains drawn from one sample of a study of blood T cell repertoires in COVID-19. Generated by immunoSEQ multiplex PCR, the TCRdb table keeps only in-frame clones and is missing some. This sample has 250,000 to 350,000 clones, with 65% to 85% found just once. The specimen was peripheral blood. The receptors originated from a human donor with COVID-19, enrolled during active disease. The donor label of this sample is uncertain. Both conserved end residues are part of each CDR3. Each record gives: CDR3 protein, clone size, V gene. The size of a clone is reported for some rows only, either as once, few or many, or as a class for expanded clones.

cdr3_aa: CASSFLASGNNEQFF; clone_size: once; v_call: TRBV5-6
cdr3_aa: CASSYGPWREGPRITYEQYF; clone_size: NA; v_call: TRBV6-2/TRBV6-3
cdr3_aa: CASSATTYRTSGRAGKQFF; clone_size: NA; v_call: TRBV19
cdr3_aa: CASSLERGGTDTQYF; clone_size: NA; v_call: TRBV11-2
cdr3_aa: CASSPDRHYGYTF; clone_size: NA; v_call: TRBV7-2
cdr3_aa: CASSLWATERDEQYF; clone_size: NA; v_call: TRBV28
cdr3_aa: CASSPGQAVYF; clone_size: NA; v_call: TRBV12-3/TRBV12-4
cdr3_aa: CASTRTGDQPQHF; clone_size: NA; v_call: TRBV7-9
cdr3_aa: CASSGGGGNTEAFF; clone_size: NA; v_call: TRBV19
cdr3_aa: CASKLTEVGGNQPQHF; clone_size: NA; v_call: TRBV6-6
cdr3_aa: CASSQAVGTAFTDTQYF; clone_size: NA; v_call: TRBV4-3
cdr3_aa: CASSVTGQTEAFF; clone_size: NA; v_call: TRBV9
cdr3_aa: CASSLVLTGGPAGELFF; clone_size: NA; v_call: TRBV5-1
cdr3_aa: CASSPGESEEYF; clone_size: NA; v_call: TRBV18
cdr3_aa: CSVESLATPSTDTQYF; clone_size: NA; v_call: TRBV29-1
cdr3_aa: CASSFGTGGTPGYTF; clone_size: NA; v_call: TRBV9
cdr3_aa: CASSADREYEQYF; clone_size: NA; v_call: TRBV19
cdr3_aa: CASSLGVAANEQYF; clone_size: NA; v_call: TRBV7-9
cdr3_aa: CASSLGQQNTGELFF; clone_size: NA; v_call: TRBV2
cdr3_aa: CASSLRLAPADTQYF; clone_size: few; v_call: TRBV7-2